These T cell receptor beta chains were read from a single sample in a study of T cell repertoires in cytomegalovirus infection. TCRdb ran MiXCR on the reads and lists one entry per CDR3 protein. In the table there are approximately 290,000 distinct CDR3 sequences, roughly 26% of which are singletons. The sequenced material came from PBMCs. These receptors originate from a human donor in good health (CMV status not recorded). Some clones in this sample may be carry-over from other donors' samples. Each CDR3 is given without its conserved first and last residue.

V	J	CDR3
TRBV7-2	TRBJ1-4	ASSLVRHGGEKLF
TRBV24-1	TRBJ2-5	ATSRRGTDDKTQY
TRBV7-2	TRBJ1-2	ASSLNPGNYGYT
TRBV2	TRBJ2-5	ARAADQETQY
TRBV7-2	TRBJ1-1	ASSYPNTEAF
TRBV4-3	TRBJ2-1	ASSQDLGQGYEQF
TRBV7-2	TRBJ2-1	ASSLFLAGAYNEQF
TRBV19	TRBJ1-3	ASTPDRSTGNTIY
TRBV7-2	TRBJ2-3	ASSQEHLFGADTQY
TRBV6-2/TRBV6-3	TRBJ2-7	ASSTRGTSVYEQY
TRBV20-1	TRBJ2-1	SARDPVEYRLEF
TRBV6-2/TRBV6-3	TRBJ2-7	AGGDGESSSYEQY
TRBV7-2	TRBJ1-1	ASRRTGGESTEAF
TRBV7-2	TRBJ2-7	ASSPAGVGEQY
TRBV7-2	TRBJ2-1	ASSPSSSYNEQF
TRBV7-2	TRBJ2-1	ASSFSGGGYNEQF
TRBV7-2	TRBJ2-2	ASSLAGGANTGELF
TRBV7-2	TRBJ1-2	ASSLNQGNYGYT
TRBV7-9	TRBJ1-6	ASSLGNSPLH
TRBV29-1	TRBJ1-4	SVGRFNEKLF
TRBV19	TRBJ1-1	ASRLDRDTEAF
TRBV7-2	TRBJ2-5	ASSLARRASRGTQY
TRBV11-2	TRBJ2-7	ASSLVLQVYEQY
TRBV6-1	TRBJ2-1	ASSGRQEQF
TRBV5-8	TRBJ1-1	ASSLLQGNSAF
TRBV7-2	TRBJ2-3	ASSSSGTSTADTQY
TRBV28	TRBJ1-4	ASRPRAGREKLF
TRBV5-1	TRBJ2-1	ASMSAAVYNEQF
TRBV11-2	TRBJ2-7	ASSLRQVRAEDTEQY
TRBV20-1	TRBJ2-5	SARPGPQETQY
TRBV2	TRBJ2-1	ASSGTSGRAGEQF